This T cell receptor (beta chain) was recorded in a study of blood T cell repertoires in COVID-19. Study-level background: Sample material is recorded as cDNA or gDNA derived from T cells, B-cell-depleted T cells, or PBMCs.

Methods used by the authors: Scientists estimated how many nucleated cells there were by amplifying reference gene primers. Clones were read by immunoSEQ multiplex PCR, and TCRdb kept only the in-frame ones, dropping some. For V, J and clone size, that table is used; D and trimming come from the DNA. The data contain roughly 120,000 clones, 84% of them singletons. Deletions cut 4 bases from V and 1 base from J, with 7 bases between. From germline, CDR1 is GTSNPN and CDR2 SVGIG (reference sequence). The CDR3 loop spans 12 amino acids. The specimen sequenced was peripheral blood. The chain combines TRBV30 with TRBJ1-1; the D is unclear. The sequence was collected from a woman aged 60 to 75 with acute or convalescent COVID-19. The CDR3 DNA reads TGTGCCTGGAAGAGGGAGAACACTGAAGCTTTCTTT. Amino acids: CAWKRENTEAFF.